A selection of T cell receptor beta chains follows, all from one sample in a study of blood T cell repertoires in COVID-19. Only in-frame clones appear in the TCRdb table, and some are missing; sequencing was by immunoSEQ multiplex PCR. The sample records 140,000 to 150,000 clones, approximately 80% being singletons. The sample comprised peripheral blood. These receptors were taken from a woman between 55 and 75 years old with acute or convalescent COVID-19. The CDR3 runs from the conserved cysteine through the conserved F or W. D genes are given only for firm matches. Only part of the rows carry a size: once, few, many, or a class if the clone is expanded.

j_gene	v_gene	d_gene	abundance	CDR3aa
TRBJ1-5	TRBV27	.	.	CASSLQGWNQPQHF
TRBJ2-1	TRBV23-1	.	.	CASSQRARNEQFF
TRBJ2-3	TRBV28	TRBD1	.	CASSFTGVSTDTQYF
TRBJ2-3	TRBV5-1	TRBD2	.	CASSLAGAGAPDTQYF
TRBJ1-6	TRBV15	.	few	CATSRGESSYNSPLHF
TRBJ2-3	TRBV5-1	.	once	CASSQRQGPSDTQYF
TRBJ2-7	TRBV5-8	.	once	CASSLKGDEQYF
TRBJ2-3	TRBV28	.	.	CASSLAGVTDTQYF
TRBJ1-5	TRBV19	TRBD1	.	CASSIVSGTGVGQPQHF
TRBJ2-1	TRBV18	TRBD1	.	CASSRGQGDDEQFF
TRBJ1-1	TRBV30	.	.	CAWVNRVVGYTEAFF
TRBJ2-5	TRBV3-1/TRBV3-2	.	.	CASSQVEADQETQYF
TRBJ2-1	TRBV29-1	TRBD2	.	CSVGLAGEGEQFF
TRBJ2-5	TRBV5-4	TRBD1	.	CASSPVGQGQETQYF
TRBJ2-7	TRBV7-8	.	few	CASSLEAGDSFEQYF